The 7 T cell receptor beta chains below were found in one sample sequenced in a study of radiation and T cells in renal cell carcinoma. Assay used: immunoSEQ multiplex PCR; TCRdb lists only in-frame clones, some missing. The data show around 64,000 clones, 65% to 85% seen once. Described time point: baseline pretreatment blood. Treatment reported: 15 Gy SBRT to primary tumor, nephrectomy 4 weeks later. Here the sequenced sample was blood, taken from a patient whose treatment included radiotherapy and nephrectomy. These receptors were collected from a man between 60 and 70 years old with renal cell carcinoma.

This CDR3 reads CASSIDLGAAGYTF. DNA of the CDR3: TGTGCCAGTAGTATAGATCTGGGGGCAGCCGGCTACACCTTC. The chain uses TRBV19 and TRBJ1-2, with D possibly being TRBD1 (6 bases). Germline loops: CDR1 LNHDA, CDR2 SQIVND (reference sequence). The CDR3 spans 14 residues. Trimming shortened V by 0 bases and J by 8 bases, and 13 bases separated the two germline ends.

The chain couples TRBV11-3 to TRBJ1-6; a possible D gene is TRBD1 (5 bases). Looked up from germline, CDR1 is SGHNT and CDR2 is YENEEA. Trimming left V 2 bases short and J 7 bases short, with 9 bases between. The CDR3 loop spans 14 amino acids. The CDR3 reads CASSLFGQNSPLHF. The DNA for the CDR3 is TGTGCCAGCAGCTTATTCGGACAAAATTCACCCCTCCACTTT.

The chain is built from TRBV6-5 and TRBJ1-2, with D tentatively TRBD1 (5 bases). The CDR3 is 15 amino acids. Germline CDR1 and CDR2: MNHEY and SVGAGI. V lost 2 bases to trimming and J lost 4 bases, with 14 bases between them. In DNA, the CDR3 is TGTGCCAGCAGTTACCCCCCCCCGGGGGTCTATGGCTACACCTTC. Protein product: CASSYPPPGVYGYTF.

The genes are TRBV7-2 and TRBJ2-5; D is undetermined. Between the trimmed V and J ends, which lost 1 base and 6 bases, there was a span of 3 bases. The CDR3 length is 11 residues. Germline V gene sequence: CDR1 SGHTA, CDR2 FQGNSA. CDR3 sequence: CASSLGQTQYF. CDR3 nucleotides: TGTGCCAGCAGCTTAGGGCAGACCCAGTACTTC. Drawing the rest from reference TRBV7-2 and TRBJ2-5, the complete variable domain is GAGVSQSPSNKVTEKGKDVELRCDPISGHTALYWYRQSLGQGLEFLIYFQGNSAPDKSGLPSDRFSAERTGGSVSTLTIQRTQQEDSAVYLCASSLGQTQYFGPGTRLLVL.

The chain recombines TRBV27 with TRBJ1-3; D gene unclear. V was trimmed by 4 bases and J by 4 bases, leaving 8 bases between them. The CDR3 runs 13 residues. Germline V gene sequence: CDR1 MNHEY, CDR2 SMNVEV (reference sequence). DNA for the CDR3: TGTGCCAGCAGTTCTGGTTCGGGAAACACCATATATTTT. Translated, it gives CASSSGSGNTIYF.

This clone was observed once. The CDR3 nucleotides are TGTGCCAGCAGCTCGACAGGACTAGCGGGGGGCACAGATACGCAGTATTTT. It encodes CASSSTGLAGGTDTQYF. V usage is TRBV7-9 and J usage is TRBJ2-3; 13 bases match TRBD2. The CDR3 extends over 17 amino acids. J was trimmed by 1 base and V by 4 bases; bases with no gene match: 5. CDR1 and CDR2 from the germline V gene are SEHNR and FQNEAQ (reference sequence).

The DNA of the CDR3 is TGCGCCAGCAGCTTACAGGTAGCCAAAGATACGCAGTATTTT. Translating it yields CASSLQVAKDTQYF. The V and J genes are TRBV5-1 and TRBJ2-3, with D tentatively TRBD1 (5 bases). Germline lookup yields CDR1 SGHRS and CDR2 YFSETQ. Trimming took off 2 bases at V and 5 bases at J, with 12 bases between the two ends. The CDR3 sequence is 14 residues long. Supplemented by reference TRBV5-1 and TRBJ2-3, the full variable domain reads KAGVTQTPRYLIKTRGQQVTLSCSPISGHRSVSWYQQTPGQGLQFLFEYFSETQRNKGNFPGRFSGRQFSNSRSEMNVSTLELGDSALYLCASSLQVAKDTQYFGPGTRLTVL.